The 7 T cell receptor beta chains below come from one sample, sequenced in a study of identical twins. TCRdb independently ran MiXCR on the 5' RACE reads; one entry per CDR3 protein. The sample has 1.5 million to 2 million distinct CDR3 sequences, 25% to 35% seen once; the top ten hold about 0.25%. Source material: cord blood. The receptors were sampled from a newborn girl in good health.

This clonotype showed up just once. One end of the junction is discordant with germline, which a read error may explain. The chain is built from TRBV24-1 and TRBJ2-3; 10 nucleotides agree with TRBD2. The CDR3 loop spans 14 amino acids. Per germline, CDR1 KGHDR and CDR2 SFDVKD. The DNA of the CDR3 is TGTGCCGCCAGTGAAGCGGGGGGGCCAGATACGCAGTATTTT. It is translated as CAASEAGGPDTQYF.

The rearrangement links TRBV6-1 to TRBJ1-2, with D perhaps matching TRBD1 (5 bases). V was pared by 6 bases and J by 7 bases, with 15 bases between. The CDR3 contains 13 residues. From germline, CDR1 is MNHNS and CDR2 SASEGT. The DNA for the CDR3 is TGTGCCAGCAGCCTCCTTGGGGGGATTGGCTACACCTTC. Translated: CASSLLGGIGYTF.

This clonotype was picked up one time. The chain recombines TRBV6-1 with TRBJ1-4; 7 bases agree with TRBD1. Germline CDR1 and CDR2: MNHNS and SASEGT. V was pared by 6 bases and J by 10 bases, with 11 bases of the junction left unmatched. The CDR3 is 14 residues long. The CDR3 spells CASSVGTGVRKLFF. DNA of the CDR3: TGTGCCAGCAGCGTCGGTACAGGGGTGCGAAAACTGTTTTTT.

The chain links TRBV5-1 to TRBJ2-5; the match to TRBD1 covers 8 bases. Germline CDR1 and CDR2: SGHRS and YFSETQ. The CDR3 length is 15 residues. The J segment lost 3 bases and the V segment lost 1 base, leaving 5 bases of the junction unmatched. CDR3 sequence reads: CASSLFQGAEETQYF. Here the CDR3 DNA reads TGCGCCAGCAGCTTGTTTCAGGGGGCGGAAGAGACCCAGTACTTC.

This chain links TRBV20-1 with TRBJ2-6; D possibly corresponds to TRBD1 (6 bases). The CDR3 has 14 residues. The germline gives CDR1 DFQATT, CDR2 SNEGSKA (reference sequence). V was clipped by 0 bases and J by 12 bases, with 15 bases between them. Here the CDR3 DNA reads TGCAGTGCTAGAGAACAGGGTTCCCTATTCGTCCTGACTTTC. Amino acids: CSAREQGSLFVLTF.

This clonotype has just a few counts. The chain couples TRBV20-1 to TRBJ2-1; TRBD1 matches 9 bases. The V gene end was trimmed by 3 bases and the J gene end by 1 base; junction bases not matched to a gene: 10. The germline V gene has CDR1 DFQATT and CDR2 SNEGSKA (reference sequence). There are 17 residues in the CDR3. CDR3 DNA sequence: TGCAGTGCTAGCGGAATGGGACAGGGTGGTTCCTACAATGAGCAGTTCTTC. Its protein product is CSASGMGQGGSYNEQFF.

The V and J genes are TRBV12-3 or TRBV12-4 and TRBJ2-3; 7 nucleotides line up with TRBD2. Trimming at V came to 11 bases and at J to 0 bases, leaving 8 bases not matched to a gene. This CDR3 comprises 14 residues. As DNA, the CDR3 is TGTGCCTCAAAGCTAGCGGAAAGCACAGATACGCAGTATTTT. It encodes CASKLAESTDTQYF.